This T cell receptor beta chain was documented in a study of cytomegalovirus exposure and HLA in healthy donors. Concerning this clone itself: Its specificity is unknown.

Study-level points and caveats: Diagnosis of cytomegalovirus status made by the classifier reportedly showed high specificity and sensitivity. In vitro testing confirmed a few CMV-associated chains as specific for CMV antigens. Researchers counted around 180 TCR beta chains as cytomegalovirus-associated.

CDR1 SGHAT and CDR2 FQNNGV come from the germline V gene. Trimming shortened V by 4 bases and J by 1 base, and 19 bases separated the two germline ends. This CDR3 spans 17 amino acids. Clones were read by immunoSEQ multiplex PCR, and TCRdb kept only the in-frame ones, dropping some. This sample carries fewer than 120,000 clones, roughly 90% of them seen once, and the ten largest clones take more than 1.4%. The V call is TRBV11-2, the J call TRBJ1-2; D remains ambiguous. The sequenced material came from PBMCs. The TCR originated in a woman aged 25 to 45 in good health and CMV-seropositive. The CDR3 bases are TGTGCCAGCAGCTCCCGACCGGCCAGGAACCTTAACTATGGCTACACCTTC. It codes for CASSSRPARNLNYGYTF.